Below, one TCR beta chain is given with its context. The antigen remains unidentified. The germline gene is not matched at one end of the junction; a read error may be the cause. The sample originates from a study of metastatic and nonmetastatic thyroid tumors. Study results and caveats: According to reports, the diversity of TCR beta was significantly higher in malignant thyroid tumors than in benign nodules, and this held in both blood and tumor samples.

No patient received treatment before thyroid surgery. Authors' data handling: Researchers built a distant-metastasis classifier for papillary thyroid cancer that drew on CDR3 differences across clinicopathological groups. TCRdb re-processed the PCR reads through MiXCR. In this record, the V and J calls reflect TCRdb's handling and not the investigators' own analysis. The repertoire holds some 84,000 clones, approximately 9% seen once, with roughly 9% in the top ten. Per germline, CDR1 SSHAT and CDR2 FNYEAQ (reference sequence). CDR3 size: 14 residues. Sequenced sample: blood. The chain couples TRBV7-7 to TRBJ2-1; the D gene is possibly TRBD2 (6 bases). The source of this sequence is a female donor with papillary thyroid cancer or a benign thyroid nodule (not recorded which). Some clones in this sample may be carry-over from other donors' samples. For the CDR3, the DNA is TGTGCTAGCAGCCCGAGTTGGGGGGACAATGAGCAGTTCTTC. Translating it yields CASSPSWGDNEQFF. The whole variable domain, filled in from reference TRBV7-7 and TRBJ2-1, reads GAGVSQSPRYKVTKRGQDVTLRCDPISSHATLYWYQQALGQGPEFLTYFNYEAQPDKSGLPSDRFSAERPEGSISTLTIQRTEQRDSAMYRCASSPSWGDNEQFFGPGTRLTVL.